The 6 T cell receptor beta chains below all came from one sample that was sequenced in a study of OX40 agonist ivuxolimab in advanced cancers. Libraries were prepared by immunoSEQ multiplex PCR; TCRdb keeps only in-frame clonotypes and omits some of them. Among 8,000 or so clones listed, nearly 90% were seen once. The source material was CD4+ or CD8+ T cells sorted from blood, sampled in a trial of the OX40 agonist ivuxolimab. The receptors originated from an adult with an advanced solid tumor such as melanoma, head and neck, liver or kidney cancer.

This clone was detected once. The CDR3 coding sequence is TGCAGCGTGAGGGATTGGGATACGCAGTATTTT. Translated, it gives CSVRDWDTQYF. The rearrangement uses TRBV29-1 and TRBJ2-3; possible D gene TRBD2, 5 bases. V dropped 6 bases and J dropped 6 bases, with 10 bases sitting between them. CDR1 and CDR2 from the germline V gene are SQVTM and ANQGSEA. The CDR3 has 11 amino acids.

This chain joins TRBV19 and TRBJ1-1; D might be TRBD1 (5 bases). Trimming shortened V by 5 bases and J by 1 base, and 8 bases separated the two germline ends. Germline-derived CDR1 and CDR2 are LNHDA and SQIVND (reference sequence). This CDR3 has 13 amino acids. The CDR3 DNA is TGTGCCAGTAGTGTCAGGGAGAACACTGAAGCTTTCTTT. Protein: CASSVRENTEAFF.

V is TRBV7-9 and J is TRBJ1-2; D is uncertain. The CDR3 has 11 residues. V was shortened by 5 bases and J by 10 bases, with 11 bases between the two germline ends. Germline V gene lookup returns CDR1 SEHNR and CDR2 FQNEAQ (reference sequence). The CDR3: CASSSGSDYTF. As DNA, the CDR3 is TGTGCCAGCAGCAGTGGGTCTGACTACACCTTC.

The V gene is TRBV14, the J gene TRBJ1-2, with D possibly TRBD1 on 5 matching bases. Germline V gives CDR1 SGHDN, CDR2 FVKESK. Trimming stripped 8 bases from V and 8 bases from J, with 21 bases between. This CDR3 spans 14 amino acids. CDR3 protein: CASALDSYIRGYTF. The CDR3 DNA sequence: TGTGCCAGCGCCCTAGACAGCTATATACGAGGCTACACCTTC. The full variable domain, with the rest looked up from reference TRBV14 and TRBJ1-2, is EAGVTQFPSHSVIEKGQTVTLRCDPISGHDNLYWYRRVMGKEIKFLLHFVKESKQDESGMPNNRFLAERTGGTYSTLKVQPAELEDSGVYFCASALDSYIRGYTFGSGTRLTVV.

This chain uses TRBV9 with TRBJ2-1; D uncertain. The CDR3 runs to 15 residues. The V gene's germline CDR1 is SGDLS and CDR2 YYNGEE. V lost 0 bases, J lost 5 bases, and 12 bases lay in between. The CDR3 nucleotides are TGTGCCAGCAGCGTAGCCCCTACCCTGAACAATGAGCAGTTCTTC. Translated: CASSVAPTLNNEQFF.

The CDR3 DNA is TGTGCCAGCAGCCCTACTAGCGGGAGAGGTGGCACAGATACGCAGTATTTT. It specifies CASSPTSGRGGTDTQYF. The rearrangement joins TRBV4-2 to TRBJ2-3; 11 bases match TRBD2. CDR1 and CDR2 (germline): LGHNA, YNFKEQ. The CDR3 contains 17 residues. The V gene end was trimmed by 4 bases and the J gene end by 1 base; junction bases not matched to a gene: 7.